These T cell receptor beta chains were read from a single sample in a study of T cells in Graves' hyperthyroidism and ophthalmopathy. Each CDR3 protein gets one entry after TCRdb re-called the multiplex PCR reads with MiXCR. This repertoire shows some 560,000 distinct CDR3 sequences, about 15% found once; its top ten account for 11% to 15%. The sequenced sample was blood. Receptors originate from a woman in her forties with Graves' hyperthyroidism. The conserved cysteine and the conserved F or W are not part of the CDR3 here. D genes are given only for firm matches.

>TRBV12-3/TRBV12-4|TRBJ2-3|NA
ASSLGGVDTQY
>TRBV7-2|TRBJ1-2|NA
ASSLDLGGYT
>TRBV12-3/TRBV12-4|TRBJ2-7|NA
ASSSTFYEQY
>TRBV6-2/TRBV6-3|TRBJ1-5|NA
ASSQSLGNQPQH
>TRBV3-1|TRBJ2-7|NA
ASSQFRAPGYEQY
>TRBV10-1|TRBJ2-3|TRBD2
ASNRLAGVGDTQY
>TRBV28|TRBJ1-5|NA
ASSLPGGDSNQPQH
>TRBV20-1|TRBJ2-7|NA
SAHPGLSVWEQY
>TRBV19|TRBJ1-1|NA
ASSIDGRTPNTEAF
>TRBV12-3/TRBV12-4|TRBJ2-1|NA
ASSLPGTKEQF
>TRBV7-9|TRBJ2-7|TRBD2
ASTTAGGPNEQY
>TRBV20-1|TRBJ1-1|TRBD1
SAREQGIGNTEAF
>TRBV20-1|TRBJ2-3|TRBD2
SARTPSGGSTDTQY
>TRBV27|TRBJ2-7|TRBD1
ASRDTGVHEQY
>TRBV29-1|TRBJ2-5|NA
SVVISGRVLGTQY
>TRBV12-3/TRBV12-4|TRBJ2-7|TRBD1
ASSTTGGSYEQY
>TRBV27|TRBJ2-7|TRBD2
ASSLAGEEYEQY
>TRBV12-3/TRBV12-4|TRBJ2-7|NA
ASKVAGPYEQY
>TRBV12-3/TRBV12-4|TRBJ2-2|TRBD2
ASSLGLAGAGELF
>TRBV11-2|TRBJ1-1|TRBD1
ASRHRGMNTEAF
>TRBV6-2/TRBV6-3|TRBJ2-7|TRBD2
ASSGLSGSNPPYEQY
>TRBV9|TRBJ2-1|NA
ASSVAYASSSYNEQF
>TRBV20-1|TRBJ2-3|TRBD2
SAYGTSERYTQY
>TRBV9|TRBJ1-6|NA
ASSVAGRDDSPLH
>TRBV6-1|TRBJ2-7|NA
ASSGQDYYEQY
>TRBV28|TRBJ2-5|NA
ASSAPSYQETQY
>TRBV11-3|TRBJ1-1|NA
ASSLDSSGNTEAF
>TRBV2|TRBJ2-5|TRBD2
ASSARTSGGSQETQY
>TRBV20-1|TRBJ2-5|TRBD2
SAPSPGGGTQY